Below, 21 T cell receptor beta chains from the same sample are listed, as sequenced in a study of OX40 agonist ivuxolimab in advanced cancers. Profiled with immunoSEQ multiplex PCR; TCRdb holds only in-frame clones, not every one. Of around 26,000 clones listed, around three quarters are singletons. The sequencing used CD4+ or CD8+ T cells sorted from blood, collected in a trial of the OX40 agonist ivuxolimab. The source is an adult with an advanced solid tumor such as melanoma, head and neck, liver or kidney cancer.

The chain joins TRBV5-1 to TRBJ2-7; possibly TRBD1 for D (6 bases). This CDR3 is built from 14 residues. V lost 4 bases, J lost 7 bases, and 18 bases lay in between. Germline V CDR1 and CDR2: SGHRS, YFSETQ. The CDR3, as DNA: TGCGCCAGCAGCCCGTTACAGGGTCCCGAAGAGCAGTACTTC. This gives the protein CASSPLQGPEEQYF.

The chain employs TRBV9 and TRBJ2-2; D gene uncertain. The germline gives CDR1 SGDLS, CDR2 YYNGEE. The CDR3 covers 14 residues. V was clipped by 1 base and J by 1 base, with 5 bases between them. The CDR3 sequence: CASSVLENTGELFF. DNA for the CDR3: TGTGCCAGCAGCGTACTAGAGAACACCGGGGAGCTGTTTTTT. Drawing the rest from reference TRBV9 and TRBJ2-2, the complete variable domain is DSGVTQTPKHLITATGQRVTLRCSPRSGDLSVYWYQQSLDQGLQFLIQYYNGEERAKGNILERFSAQQFPDLHSELNLSSLELGDSALYFCASSVLENTGELFFGEGSRLTVL.

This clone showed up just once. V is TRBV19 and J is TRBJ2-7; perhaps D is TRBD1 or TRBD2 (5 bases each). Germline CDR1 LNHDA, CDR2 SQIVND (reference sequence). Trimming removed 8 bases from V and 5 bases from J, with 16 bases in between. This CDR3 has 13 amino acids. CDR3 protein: CASRDGWANEQYF. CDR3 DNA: TGTGCCAGTCGGGACGGCTGGGCAAACGAGCAGTACTTC. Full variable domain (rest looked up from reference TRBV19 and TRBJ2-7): DGGITQSPKYLFRKEGQNVTLSCEQNLNHDAMYWYRQDPGQGLRLIYYSQIVNDFQKGDIAEGYSVSREKKESFPLTVTSAQKNPTAFYLCASRDGWANEQYFGPGTRLTVT.

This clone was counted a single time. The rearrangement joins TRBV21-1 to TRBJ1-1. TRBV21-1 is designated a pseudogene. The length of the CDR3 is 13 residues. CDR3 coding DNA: TGTGCCAGCACCCCACGGGTTAACGCTGAAGCTTTCTTT. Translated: CASTPRVNAEAFF.

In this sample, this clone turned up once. CDR3 loop: CASSMTDRQPQHF. In DNA, the CDR3 is TGTGCCAGTAGTATGACGGATAGACAGCCCCAGCATTTT. This chain links TRBV19 with TRBJ1-5, with D unclear. CDR3 size: 13 residues. Germline-derived CDR1 and CDR2 are LNHDA and SQIVND (reference sequence). V dropped 3 bases and J dropped 7 bases, with 10 bases sitting between them.

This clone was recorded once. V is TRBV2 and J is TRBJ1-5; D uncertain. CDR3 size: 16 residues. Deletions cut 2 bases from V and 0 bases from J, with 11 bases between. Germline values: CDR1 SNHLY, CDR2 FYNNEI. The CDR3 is CASSELWGNSNQPQHF. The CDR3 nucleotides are TGTGCCAGCAGTGAACTATGGGGAAATAGCAATCAGCCCCAGCATTTT.

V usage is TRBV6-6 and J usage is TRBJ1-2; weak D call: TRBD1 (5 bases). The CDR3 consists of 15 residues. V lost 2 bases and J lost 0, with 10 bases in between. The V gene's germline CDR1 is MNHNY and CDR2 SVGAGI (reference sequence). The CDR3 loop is CASSYVSGANYGYTF. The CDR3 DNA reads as TGTGCCAGCAGTTACGTTTCGGGGGCTAACTATGGCTACACCTTC.

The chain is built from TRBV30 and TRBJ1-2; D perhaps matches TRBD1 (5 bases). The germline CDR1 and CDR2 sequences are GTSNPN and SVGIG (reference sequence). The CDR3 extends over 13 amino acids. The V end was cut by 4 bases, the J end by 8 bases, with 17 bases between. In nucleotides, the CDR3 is TGTGCCTGGACAGGGACTCTTTTTATGGGCTACACCTTC. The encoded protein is CAWTGTLFMGYTF.

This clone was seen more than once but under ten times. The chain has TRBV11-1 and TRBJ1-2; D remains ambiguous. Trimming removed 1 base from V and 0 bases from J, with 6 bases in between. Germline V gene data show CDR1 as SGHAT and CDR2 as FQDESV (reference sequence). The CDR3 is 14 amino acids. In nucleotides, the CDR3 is TGTGCCAGCAGCTTAGGTCCAGCTAACTATGGCTACACCTTC. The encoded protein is CASSLGPANYGYTF.

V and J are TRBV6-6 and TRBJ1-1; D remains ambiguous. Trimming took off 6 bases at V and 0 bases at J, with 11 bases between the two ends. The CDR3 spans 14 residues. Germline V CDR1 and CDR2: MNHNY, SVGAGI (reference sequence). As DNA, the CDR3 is TGTGCCAGCAGCCTAGGGAACATGAACACTGAAGCTTTCTTT. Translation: CASSLGNMNTEAFF.

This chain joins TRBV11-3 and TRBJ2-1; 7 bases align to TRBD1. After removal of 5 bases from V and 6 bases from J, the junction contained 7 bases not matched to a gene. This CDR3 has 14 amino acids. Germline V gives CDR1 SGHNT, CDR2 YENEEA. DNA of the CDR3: TGTGCCAGCAGCGCGGACAGGCCTAGCAATGAGCAGTTCTTC. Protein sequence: CASSADRPSNEQFF.

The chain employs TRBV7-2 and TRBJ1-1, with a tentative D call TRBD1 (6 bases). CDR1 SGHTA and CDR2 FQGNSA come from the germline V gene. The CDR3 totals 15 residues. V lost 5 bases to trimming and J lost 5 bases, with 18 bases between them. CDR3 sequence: CASSVRRGAGTEAFF. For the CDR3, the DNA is TGTGCCAGCAGCGTAAGGCGGGGGGCCGGTACTGAAGCTTTCTTT. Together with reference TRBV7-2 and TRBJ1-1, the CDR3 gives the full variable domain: GAGVSQSPSNKVTEKGKDVELRCDPISGHTALYWYRQSLGQGLEFLIYFQGNSAPDKSGLPSDRFSAERTGGSVSTLTIQRTQQEDSAVYLCASSVRRGAGTEAFFGQGTRLTVV.

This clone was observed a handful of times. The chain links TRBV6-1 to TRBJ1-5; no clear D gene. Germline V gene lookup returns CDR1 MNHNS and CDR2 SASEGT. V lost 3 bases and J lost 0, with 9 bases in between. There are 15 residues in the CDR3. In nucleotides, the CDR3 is TGTGCCAGCAGTGAGTTACTTTATAGCAATCAGCCCCAGCATTTT. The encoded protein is CASSELLYSNQPQHF.

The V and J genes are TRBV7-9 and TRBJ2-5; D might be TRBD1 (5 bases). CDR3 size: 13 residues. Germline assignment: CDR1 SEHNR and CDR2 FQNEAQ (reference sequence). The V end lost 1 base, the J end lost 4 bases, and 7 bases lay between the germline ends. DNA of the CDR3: TGTGCCAGCAGCTTAGGGACAACAGAGACCCAGTACTTC. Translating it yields CASSLGTTETQYF.

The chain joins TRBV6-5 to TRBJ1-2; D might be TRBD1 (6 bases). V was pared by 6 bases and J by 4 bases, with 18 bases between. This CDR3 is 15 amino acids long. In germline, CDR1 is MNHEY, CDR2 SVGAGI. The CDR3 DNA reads TGTGCCAGCAGCCGCCCCCTCGGACAGTCCTATGGCTACACCTTC. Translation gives CASSRPLGQSYGYTF.

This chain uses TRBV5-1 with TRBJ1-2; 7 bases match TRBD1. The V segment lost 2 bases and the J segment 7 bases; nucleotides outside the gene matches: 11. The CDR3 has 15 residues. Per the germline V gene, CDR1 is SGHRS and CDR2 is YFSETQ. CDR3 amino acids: CASSFIGTDLSGYTF. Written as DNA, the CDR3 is TGCGCCAGCAGCTTCATCGGGACAGACCTATCTGGCTACACCTTC.

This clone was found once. CDR3 in amino acids: CAISWDRVGVNQPQHF. CDR3 bases: TGTGCCATCAGTTGGGACCGGGTGGGGGTTAATCAGCCCCAGCATTTT. The chain links TRBV10-3 to TRBJ1-5, with D tentatively TRBD1 (5 bases). The CDR3 covers 16 residues. Trimming left V 5 bases short and J 4 bases short, with 18 bases between. Germline V gene data show CDR1 as ENHRY and CDR2 as SYGVKD.

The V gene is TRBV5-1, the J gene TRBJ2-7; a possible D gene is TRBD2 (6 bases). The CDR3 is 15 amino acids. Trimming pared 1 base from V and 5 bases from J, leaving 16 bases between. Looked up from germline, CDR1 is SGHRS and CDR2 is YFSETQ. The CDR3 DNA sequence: TGCGCCAGCAGCTTGTACGGGGGAGAGGGTGACGAGCAGTACTTC. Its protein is CASSLYGGEGDEQYF.

The CDR3 nucleotides are TGTGCCAGCAGCTTAGAGGGGGGAACGAGAGGAAACACCATATATTTT. Translation: CASSLEGGTRGNTIYF. This chain uses TRBV11-2 with TRBJ1-3; tentative D call: TRBD1 (5 bases). The CDR3 consists of 16 residues. Trimming removed 0 bases at V and 4 bases at J, with 13 bases between. Germline V gene sequence: CDR1 SGHAT, CDR2 FQNNGV.

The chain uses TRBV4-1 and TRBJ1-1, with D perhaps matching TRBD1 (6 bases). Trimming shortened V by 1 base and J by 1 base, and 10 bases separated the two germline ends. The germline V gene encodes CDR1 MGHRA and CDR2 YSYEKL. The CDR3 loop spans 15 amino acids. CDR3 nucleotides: TGCGCCAGCAGCCAAGCCAGGGGAGGGAACACTGAAGCTTTCTTT. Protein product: CASSQARGGNTEAFF.

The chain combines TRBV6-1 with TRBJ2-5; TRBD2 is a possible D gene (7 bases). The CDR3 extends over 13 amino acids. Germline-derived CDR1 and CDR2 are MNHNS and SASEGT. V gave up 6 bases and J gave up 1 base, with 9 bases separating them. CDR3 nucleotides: TGTGCCAGCAGGGGGGGGCCCCAAGAGACCCAGTACTTC. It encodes CASRGGPQETQYF.